One sample yielded the 11 T cell receptor beta chains listed below, sequenced in a study of shared clonotypes between healthy human individuals. Produced via immunoSEQ multiplex PCR; TCRdb's table is partial and in-frame only. The sample has about 800,000 clones; around 96% are singletons. The naive CD8 subset, CD45RO-negative cells positively selected for CCR7, excluded terminally differentiated effector memory CD45RA+ cells. Sequenced sample: naive CD8+ T cells sorted from blood. The receptors originated from a young man in good health.

The CDR3 region is CASSEPGLLERNQETQYF. CDR3 in DNA: TGTGCCAGCAGCGAACCGGGACTATTAGAAAGAAACCAAGAGACCCAGTACTTC. This chain joins TRBV12-1 and TRBJ2-5; the D call in the table, TRBD2, was not verified against the DNA. TRBV12-1 is given as a pseudogene. This CDR3 region has 18 residues.

The chain carries TRBV7-9 and TRBJ2-5; D is ambiguous. CDR3 length equals 13 residues. V gave up 4 bases and J gave up 4 bases, with 10 bases separating them. Germline V lookup: CDR1 SEHNR, CDR2 FQNEAQ (reference sequence). The CDR3 DNA follows: TGTGCCAGCAGCTCGGCCATAAGAGAGACCCAGTACTTC. This sequence encodes CASSSAIRETQYF.

CDR3 protein: CASSVETDEETQYF. CDR3 DNA: TGTGCCAGCAGCGTTGAGACGGACGAAGAGACCCAGTACTTC. V is TRBV7-9 and J is TRBJ2-5; D unresolved. CDR3 length: 14 amino acids. CDR1 is SEHNR, CDR2 FQNEAQ, per germline (reference sequence). Trimming left V 5 bases short and J 3 bases short, with 13 bases between.

This sequence joins TRBV7-9 and TRBJ1-2; D gene unclear. Trimming shortened V by 0 bases and J by 2 bases, and 7 bases separated the two germline ends. CDR3 length: 14 amino acids. Germline loops: CDR1 SEHNR, CDR2 FQNEAQ (reference sequence). CDR3 nucleotides: TGTGCCAGCAGCTTAGCACAATCCAACTATGGCTACACCTTC. Its translation: CASSLAQSNYGYTF.

The chain employs TRBV4-3 and TRBJ2-1; 10 bases are a match to TRBD2. The CDR3 runs 18 residues. Germline assignment: CDR1 LGHNA and CDR2 YSLEER. Unmatched junction bases numbered 10, after V lost 0 bases and J lost 5 bases. The DNA of the CDR3 is TGCGCCAGCAGCCAAGATCGGGGGGGGACTAGCGTGAACAATGAGCAGTTCTTC. It specifies CASSQDRGGTSVNNEQFF.

The chain combines TRBV7-6 with TRBJ2-7, with TRBD1 matching over 11 bases. V was pared by 4 bases and J by 5 bases, with 1 base of the junction left unmatched. This CDR3 has 13 amino acids. Germline CDR1 reads SGHVS; CDR2 reads FNYEAQ. CDR3 loop: CASSSDRGHEQYF. DNA for the CDR3: TGTGCCAGCAGCTCGGACAGGGGGCACGAGCAGTACTTC. Full variable domain (rest looked up from reference TRBV7-6 and TRBJ2-7): GAGVSQSPRYKVTKRGQDVALRCDPISGHVSLYWYRQALGQGPEFLTYFNYEAQQDKSGLPNDRFSAERPEGSISTLTIQRTEQRDSAMYRCASSSDRGHEQYFGPGTRLTVT.

The V call is TRBV12-5, the J call TRBJ1-2; perhaps TRBD1 as D (5 bases). The CDR3 is 15 residues long. Germline V gene sequence: CDR1 LGHNT, CDR2 FRNRAP. Trimming removed 4 bases at V and 8 bases at J, with 20 bases between. CDR3 loop: CASGSQGVELRGYTF. The CDR3 coding sequence is TGTGCTAGTGGTTCGCAGGGAGTAGAACTTCGGGGCTACACCTTC.

The rearrangement uses TRBV25-1 and TRBJ2-7; 8 bases agree with TRBD2. The CDR3 has 15 amino acids. Germline V lookup: CDR1 MGHDK, CDR2 SYGVNS. Unmatched junction bases numbered 8, after V lost 7 bases and J lost 0 bases. The CDR3, as DNA: TGTGCCAGCACCCCGGGACTAGGGAGCTCCTACGAGCAGTACTTC. This sequence encodes CASTPGLGSSYEQYF.

The chain recombines TRBV11-2 with TRBJ2-7, with TRBD1 matching over 7 bases. The CDR3 runs 16 residues. The V segment lost 3 bases and the J segment 0 bases; nucleotides outside the gene matches: 8. Germline values: CDR1 SGHAT, CDR2 FQNNGV. As DNA, the CDR3 is TGTGCCAGCAGCTTCCCGACAGGGTGGGGCTCCTACGAGCAGTACTTC. It yields the protein CASSFPTGWGSYEQYF.

V gene TRBV5-5 combines with J gene TRBJ2-5, with 9 bases that match TRBD2. The J segment lost 5 bases and the V segment lost 5 bases, leaving 7 bases of the junction unmatched. CDR1 and CDR2 from the germline V gene are SGHKS and YYEKEE (reference sequence). The CDR3 loop spans 14 amino acids. This chain's CDR3 is CASRLSGRGETQYF. The CDR3 coding sequence is TGTGCCAGCAGACTTAGCGGGAGAGGGGAGACCCAGTACTTC.

J is TRBJ2-3 and V is TRBV7-9; maybe TRBD1 (6 bases). Germline V lookup: CDR1 SEHNR, CDR2 FQNEAQ (reference sequence). The CDR3 has 15 amino acids. Trimming removed 4 bases from V and 3 bases from J, with 14 bases in between. CDR3 amino acids: CASSSRTAPTDTQYF. For the CDR3, the DNA is TGTGCCAGCAGCTCGCGGACAGCCCCAACAGATACGCAGTATTTT.